These T cell receptor beta chains were read from a single sample in a study of cytomegalovirus exposure and HLA in healthy donors. The data were produced by immunoSEQ multiplex PCR, yet TCRdb's version contains in-frame clones alone and is incomplete. The sample records over 80,000 clones, more than 60% being singletons. Sequencing was performed on PBMCs. The source of these receptors is a man aged 55 to 69 in good health and CMV-seropositive. CDR3s include the opening cysteine and the closing phenylalanine or tryptophan. D genes are given only for firm matches. Size is stated for part of the rows, as once, few or many counts, or as a class when the clone is expanded.

J gene,CDR3 length,D gene,clone size,V gene,CDR3 DNA,CDR3 protein
TRBJ2-2,16,.,.,TRBV14,TGTGCCAGCAGCCACAGGGGCCAGGGCAACACCGGGGAGCTGTTTTTT,CASSHRGQGNTGELFF
TRBJ1-4,14,TRBD1,.,TRBV5-4,TGTGCCAGCAGCAGCCGGACAGGGCCTGAAAAACTGTTTTTT,CASSSRTGPEKLFF
TRBJ1-3,14,.,.,TRBV5-4,TGTGCCAGCAGCCCGGACAGTGATGGAAACACCATATATTTT,CASSPDSDGNTIYF
TRBJ1-6,14,.,.,TRBV19,TGTGCCAGTTCCTCCGGGACATCTAATTCACCCCTCCACTTT,CASSSGTSNSPLHF
TRBJ1-6,15,.,.,TRBV6-1,TGTGCCAGCAGTGAACAGCTGACTAAAAATTCACCCCTCCACTTT,CASSEQLTKNSPLHF
TRBJ2-7,15,.,few,TRBV4-1,TGCGCCAGCAGCCAAGATAACCGCGGACGGGGCGAGCAGTACTTC,CASSQDNRGRGEQYF
TRBJ2-2,13,.,.,TRBV28,TGTGCCAGCACAATACAGGGAAGCGGGGAGCTGTTTTTT,CASTIQGSGELFF
TRBJ2-7,16,TRBD1,.,TRBV2,TGTGCCAGCAGTGACCCCCTGACAGGGGACTCCTACGAGCAGTACTTC,CASSDPLTGDSYEQYF
TRBJ2-7,15,TRBD1,.,TRBV4-2,TGTGCCAGCAGCCAGCCGGGACAGGGGGCCTACGAGCAGTACTTC,CASSQPGQGAYEQYF
TRBJ2-5,20,TRBD2,.,TRBV5-1,TGCGCCAGCAATCTGATTGGTGCGGGAGGCGGGGGAGGGGATAAAGAGACCCAGTACTTC,CASNLIGAGGGGGDKETQYF
TRBJ2-4,16,.,.,TRBV27,TGTGCCAGCAGGCACTCCGGGACTTTAGCCAAAAACATTCAGTACTTC,CASRHSGTLAKNIQYF
TRBJ1-1,14,.,.,TRBV4-1,TGCGCCAGCAGCCAAGGTCCGGGGAACACTGAAGCTTTCTTT,CASSQGPGNTEAFF
TRBJ1-5,15,TRBD1,.,TRBV4-1,TGCGCCAGCAGCCCTCTACAGGGGTACAATCAGCCCCAGCATTTT,CASSPLQGYNQPQHF
TRBJ1-5,15,.,.,TRBV2,TGTGCCAGCAGTGAGGGGACATTAGGCAATCAGCCCCAGCATTTT,CASSEGTLGNQPQHF
TRBJ1-3,15,.,.,TRBV30,TGTGCCTGGAGTGGGGGGGAGTGGAGTGGAAACACCATATATTTT,CAWSGGEWSGNTIYF
TRBJ2-7,17,TRBD1,.,TRBV7-2,TGTGCCAGCAGCGCCCGACGACAGGGGACGGGCTCCTACGAGCAGTACTTC,CASSARRQGTGSYEQYF
TRBJ2-5,14,TRBD2,.,TRBV28,TGTGCCAGCAGCCCCGGGGGGTACCAAGAGACCCAGTACTTC,CASSPGGYQETQYF
TRBJ2-7,15,TRBD1,.,TRBV7-6,TGTGCCAGCAGCTTAGGCCGGGGACAGACCTACGAGCAGTACTTC,CASSLGRGQTYEQYF
TRBJ2-7,11,TRBD2,few,TRBV10-3,TGTGCCCCCAGCGGGGCCGACGAGCAGTACTTC,CAPSGADEQYF
TRBJ1-2,14,.,once,TRBV19,TGTGCCAGTAGTATAAAGGGGGTCTATGACGGCTACACCTTC,CASSIKGVYDGYTF
TRBJ2-1,14,.,.,TRBV5-1,TGCGCCAGCGGCTGGGCAGACTCCTACAATGAGCAGTTCTTC,CASGWADSYNEQFF
TRBJ2-4,15,TRBD2,.,TRBV25-1,TGTGCCAGCAGTGATCGAACGGGGGGCAAAAACATTCAGTACTTC,CASSDRTGGKNIQYF